These 31 T cell receptor beta chains originate from one sample sequenced in a study of cytomegalovirus exposure and HLA in healthy donors (dated by TCRdb to 2015 to 2018). The library was obtained by the immunoSEQ multiplex PCR assay. For the multiplex PCR, a mixture combining 60 forward primers for TCR Vbeta segments and 13 reverse primers for TCR Jbeta segments was used. TCRdb limited this immuneACCESS table to in-frame rearrangements with V and J called. A share of clones is missing; checked studies link under half to unresolved V genes, and the rest is unexplained. The sample records around 190,000 clones, around 77% of which are singletons. Of the sample, 2.4% is held by the ten largest clones. Sequenced material: PBMCs. Every receptor here comes from a man aged 60 to 69 in good health and CMV-seronegative.

The chain links TRBV27 to TRBJ1-5, with 7 bases lining up with TRBD1. The trim removed 5 bases at V and 9 bases at J, leaving 7 bases unmatched. Germline CDR1 reads MNHEY; CDR2 reads SMNVEV (reference sequence). The CDR3 has 13 residues. CDR3 sequence reads: CASSRRQGRPQHF. CDR3 nucleotides: TGTGCCAGCAGTCGGAGACAGGGACGGCCCCAGCATTTT.

This clone was recorded once. The chain combines TRBV4-1 with TRBJ2-2; 7 bases agree with TRBD1. J lost 1 base, V lost 2 bases, and 4 bases had no gene match. CDR3 length: 16 residues. Germline V gene lookup returns CDR1 MGHRA and CDR2 YSYEKL. DNA for the CDR3: TGCGCCAGCAGCCAATTTAACAGGGGGAACACCGGGGAGCTGTTTTTT. Protein: CASSQFNRGNTGELFF.

For the CDR3, the DNA is TGTGCCAGCAGCTTACCCAACACAGATACGCAGTATTTT. Protein: CASSLPNTDTQYF. The chain employs TRBV7-9 and TRBJ2-3; D is unclear. Germline V gene sequence: CDR1 SEHNR, CDR2 FQNEAQ (reference sequence). This CDR3 is 13 amino acids long. Deletions cut 2 bases from V and 2 bases from J, with 5 bases between.

The genes are TRBV19 and TRBJ2-5, with TRBD1 matching 11 bases. The last part of the DNA fits TRBJ2-7 better; the J call may be wrong. Looked up from germline, CDR1 is LNHDA and CDR2 is SQIVND (reference sequence). The CDR3 extends over 15 amino acids. The CDR3 is CASSAGTGGPYEQYF. CDR3 DNA: TGTGCCAGTAGTGCCGGGACAGGGGGGCCCTACGAGCAGTACTTC.

The chain employs TRBV29-1 and TRBJ1-4, with a weak D call TRBD1 (6 bases). The CDR3 totals 13 residues. The germline CDR1 and CDR2 sequences are SQVTM and ANQGSEA. V was cut by 5 bases and J by 10 bases, with 17 bases left in between. For the CDR3, the DNA is TGCAGCGTTCGAGGACAGTCCGACGGAAAACTGTTTTTT. Amino acid sequence: CSVRGQSDGKLFF.

The V and J genes are TRBV5-1 and TRBJ1-2; D gene unclear. V was trimmed by 4 bases and J by 3 bases, leaving 22 bases between them. Germline-derived CDR1 and CDR2 are SGHRS and YFSETQ. The CDR3 is made up of 17 amino acids. The CDR3 is CASSPGRREENYYGYTF. CDR3 nucleotides: TGCGCCAGCAGCCCCGGGCGGAGGGAGGAGAATTACTATGGCTACACCTTC. Complete variable domain (other parts from reference TRBV5-1 and TRBJ1-2): KAGVTQTPRYLIKTRGQQVTLSCSPISGHRSVSWYQQTPGQGLQFLFEYFSETQRNKGNFPGRFSGRQFSNSRSEMNVSTLELGDSALYLCASSPGRREENYYGYTFGSGTRLTVV.

As DNA, the CDR3 is TGCAGCGTTGACGGACAGGTTAGCACAGATACGCAGTATTTT. Amino acid sequence: CSVDGQVSTDTQYF. The V call is TRBV29-1, the J call TRBJ2-3; the match to TRBD1 covers 7 bases. V lost 3 bases and J lost 0; bases outside the gene matches: 3. The CDR3 has 14 residues. Per germline, CDR1 SQVTM and CDR2 ANQGSEA.

The J gene is TRBJ2-3, the V gene TRBV11-2; 12 bases match TRBD2. This CDR3 spans 17 amino acids. V was pared by 5 bases and J by 1 base, with 7 bases of the junction left unmatched. Germline V CDR1 and CDR2: SGHAT, FQNNGV. CDR3 sequence: CASSARTSGVRTDTQYF. In nucleotides, the CDR3 is TGTGCCAGCAGCGCCAGGACTAGCGGGGTGCGCACAGATACGCAGTATTTT.

CDR3 nucleotides: TGTGCCAGCAGCGCTACTAGCGGGGGGGCCAATGAGCAGTTCTTC. This encodes CASSATSGGANEQFF. This chain joins TRBV9 and TRBJ2-1; 13 bases are shared with TRBD2. V dropped 3 bases and J dropped 6; count of bases not matched to a gene: 3. This CDR3 spans 15 amino acids. The germline gives CDR1 SGDLS, CDR2 YYNGEE.

The gene calls are TRBV6-5 and TRBJ1-1, with D hard to call. Trimming cost V 6 bases and J 2 bases, with 10 bases left between them. The CDR3 extends over 13 amino acids. Looked up from germline, CDR1 is MNHEY and CDR2 is SVGAGI. This CDR3 reads CASRQRINTEAFF. The CDR3 DNA sequence: TGTGCCAGCAGACAGAGAATCAACACTGAAGCTTTCTTT.

The rearrangement uses TRBV6-6 and TRBJ2-7; D is possibly TRBD2 (5 bases). The V end lost 0 bases, the J end lost 9 bases, and 15 bases lay between the germline ends. Germline loops: CDR1 MNHNY, CDR2 SVGAGI (reference sequence). This CDR3 is built from 14 residues. Here the CDR3 reads CASSYSLANRRQYF. The DNA of the CDR3 is TGTGCCAGCAGTTACTCCTTAGCGAATAGGAGGCAGTACTTC.

This sequence joins TRBV7-2 and TRBJ1-2, with 11 bases identical to TRBD1. CDR1 is SGHTA, CDR2 FQGNSA, per germline. V shed 1 base and J 4 bases; nucleotides not matched to a gene: 2. The CDR3 sequence is 15 residues long. The DNA of the CDR3 is TGTGCCAGCAGCTTAGGGGGACAGGGGGTCTATGGCTACACCTTC. Translating gives CASSLGGQGVYGYTF.

V usage is TRBV28 and J usage is TRBJ2-5, with 8 bases lining up with TRBD2. Unmatched junction bases numbered 7, after V lost 6 bases and J lost 1 base. The CDR3 spans 15 residues. The germline CDR1 and CDR2 sequences are MDHEN and SYDVKM. The CDR3 sequence: CASSSPGGPQETQYF. CDR3 DNA: TGTGCCAGCAGCTCCCCGGGAGGGCCCCAAGAGACCCAGTACTTC.

In its sample, this clone was seen a few times. V gene TRBV30 combines with J gene TRBJ1-3; 9 bases agree with TRBD1. V lost 3 bases, J lost 8 bases, and 11 bases stayed unmatched. Germline V gives CDR1 GTSNPN, CDR2 SVGIG (reference sequence). The CDR3 totals 15 residues. The CDR3 protein is CAWSATGGRVYTIYF. CDR3 coding DNA: TGTGCCTGGAGCGCGACAGGGGGAAGAGTATACACCATATATTTT.

The chain employs TRBV11-3 and TRBJ2-1; 8 bases line up with TRBD2. V was clipped by 4 bases and J by 2 bases; unmatched bases: 16. The germline CDR1 and CDR2 sequences are SGHNT and YENEEA. This CDR3 is built from 19 residues. This chain's CDR3 is CASSSPGGSGGNTYNEQFF. CDR3 nucleotide sequence: TGTGCCAGCAGCTCCCCCGGCGGGTCGGGAGGGAATACCTACAATGAGCAGTTCTTC.

This clone was picked up a small number of times. The J gene is TRBJ1-5, the V gene TRBV5-1; 7 nucleotides match TRBD1. Trimming took 2 bases from V and 3 from J; bases not matched to a gene: 2. Germline assignment: CDR1 SGHRS and CDR2 YFSETQ. This CDR3 spans 14 amino acids. The CDR3 DNA sequence: TGCGCCAGCAGCTTAGGGACAGCCAATCAGCCCCAGCATTTT. Amino acids: CASSLGTANQPQHF.

The rearrangement joins TRBV5-1 to TRBJ2-2, with 10 bases that match TRBD1. The CDR3 is 16 amino acids. V lost 4 bases and J lost 7; bases outside the gene matches: 10. Germline V CDR1 and CDR2: SGHRS, YFSETQ. CDR3 protein: CASSPGQGWRSGELFF. For the CDR3, the DNA is TGCGCCAGCAGCCCGGGACAGGGGTGGCGAAGCGGGGAGCTGTTTTTT.

The CDR3 bases are TGTGCCAGCAGCCCCGGGAGCTCTGGGGCCAACGTCCTGACTTTC. This translates into CASSPGSSGANVLTF. V and J are TRBV6-5 and TRBJ2-6, with a tentative D call TRBD2 (6 bases). V lost 6 bases and J 0 bases, leaving 9 bases between the germline ends. CDR3 size: 15 residues. Germline CDR1 is MNHEY and CDR2 is SVGAGI.

The chain recombines TRBV2 with TRBJ1-1; D call uncertain. The germline V gene encodes CDR1 SNHLY and CDR2 FYNNEI. CDR3 size: 11 residues. V lost 6 bases, J lost 7 bases, and 9 bases lay in between. DNA for the CDR3: TGTGCCAGCAGCGCACGCAGTGAAGCTTTCTTT. This codes for CASSARSEAFF.

The chain carries TRBV30 and TRBJ1-3, with D possibly TRBD1 on 5 matching bases. Germline V CDR1 and CDR2: GTSNPN, SVGIG (reference sequence). The CDR3 contains 17 residues. V was pared by 1 base and J by 4 bases, with 20 bases between. The CDR3 nucleotides are TGTGCCTGGAGTGGGGGAGTTCGCGGGGGTGCAGGAAACACCATATATTTT. Translating gives CAWSGGVRGGAGNTIYF.

This CDR3 is CASSLARAGGRDEKLFF. CDR3 nucleotides: TGTGCCAGCAGCTTAGCCCGAGCGGGGGGTAGAGATGAAAAACTGTTTTTT. The chain links TRBV11-2 to TRBJ1-4, with a weak D call TRBD1 (5 bases). Germline V gives CDR1 SGHAT, CDR2 FQNNGV. The CDR3 is made up of 17 amino acids. V lost 1 base to trimming and J lost 6 bases, with 18 bases between them.

This clone was seen repeatedly, ten times or more. The chain uses TRBV6-1 and TRBJ2-7, with TRBD2 matching over 7 bases. Germline V gene data show CDR1 as MNHNS and CDR2 as SASEGT. CDR3 length: 13 amino acids. Trimming removed 6 bases from V and 2 bases from J; junction bases left unmatched: 4. For the CDR3, the DNA is TGTGCCAGCAGGGGGGGGAGCCCCTACGAGCAGTACTTC. It translates to CASRGGSPYEQYF.

The chain has TRBV5-4 and TRBJ1-3; D might be TRBD1 (6 bases). V dropped 4 bases and J dropped 2 bases, with 13 bases sitting between them. The germline CDR1 and CDR2 sequences are SGHNT and YYREEE (reference sequence). The CDR3 has 15 amino acids. The CDR3 nucleotides read TGTGCCAGCAGCCATACAGGGAGCGCTGGAAACACCATATATTTT. Protein: CASSHTGSAGNTIYF.

The rearrangement joins TRBV29-1 to TRBJ2-3; D may be TRBD1 (5 bases). Per the germline V gene, CDR1 is SQVTM and CDR2 is ANQGSEA. V was shortened by 5 bases and J by 2 bases, with 14 bases between the two germline ends. This CDR3 is built from 14 residues. CDR3 bases: TGCAGCGTTACAGGTTGGGAACTCACAGATACGCAGTATTTT. Protein: CSVTGWELTDTQYF.

The chain combines TRBV7-9 with TRBJ1-2; D is perhaps TRBD1 (5 bases). Trimming left V 1 base short and J 1 base short, with 7 bases between. From germline, CDR1 is SEHNR and CDR2 FQNEAQ (reference sequence). The CDR3 runs to 14 residues. CDR3 coding DNA: TGTGCCAGCAGCTTAGAGGGGTTTAACTATGGCTACACCTTC. Protein sequence: CASSLEGFNYGYTF. The full variable domain, completed using reference TRBV7-9 and TRBJ1-2, is DTGVSQNPRHKITKRGQNVTFRCDPISEHNRLYWYRQTLGQGPEFLTYFQNEAQLEKSRLLSDRFSAERPKGSFSTLEIQRTEQGDSAMYLCASSLEGFNYGYTFGSGTRLTVV.

The V call is TRBV5-1, the J call TRBJ2-2; D is unresolved. V lost 4 bases, J lost 2 bases, and 18 bases lay in between. The CDR3 contains 17 residues. CDR1 is SGHRS, CDR2 YFSETQ, per germline. The CDR3 reads CASSPRLRYKNTGELFF. Here the CDR3 DNA reads TGCGCCAGCAGCCCCCGACTTCGTTACAAAAACACCGGGGAGCTGTTTTTT. Looking up the rest from reference TRBV5-1 and TRBJ2-2 gives the full variable domain: KAGVTQTPRYLIKTRGQQVTLSCSPISGHRSVSWYQQTPGQGLQFLFEYFSETQRNKGNFPGRFSGRQFSNSRSEMNVSTLELGDSALYLCASSPRLRYKNTGELFFGEGSRLTVL.

The chain employs TRBV27 and TRBJ2-7; 10 bases fit TRBD2. Germline CDR1 MNHEY, CDR2 SMNVEV (reference sequence). This CDR3 is 14 amino acids long. The V gene end was trimmed by 4 bases and the J gene end by 7 bases; junction bases not matched to a gene: 7. The CDR3 spells CASSSSGSGFEQYF. Here the CDR3 DNA reads TGTGCCAGCAGTTCTAGCGGGAGTGGATTTGAGCAGTACTTC.

The chain uses TRBV23-1 and TRBJ1-1; the D gene is possibly TRBD1 (6 bases). TRBV23-1 is an ORF for which the function is uncertain. Trimming took 4 bases from V and 0 from J, leaving 15 bases between them. The CDR3 is 16 residues long. DNA for the CDR3: TGCGCCAGCAGTCTACAGGGAGAGGGGATGAACACTGAAGCTTTCTTT. Translated, it gives CASSLQGEGMNTEAFF.

This clone was observed once. The V and J genes are TRBV28 and TRBJ1-3; D is unclear. The CDR3 is 17 amino acids. Trimming left V 7 bases short and J 0 bases short, with 19 bases between. Germline CDR1 reads MDHEN; CDR2 reads SYDVKM. The CDR3 DNA is TGTGCCAGCACCTCACTTAACAGCCTTTCCTCTGGAAACACCATATATTTT. Protein sequence: CASTSLNSLSSGNTIYF.

This clone was observed a few times. The chain joins TRBV6-5 to TRBJ1-4; 7 bases fit TRBD1. J was trimmed by 7 bases and V by 0 bases; bases with no gene match: 8. The CDR3 loop spans 16 amino acids. Germline V gene sequence: CDR1 MNHEY, CDR2 SVGAGI. This chain's CDR3 is CASSYSTGTGREKLFF. The CDR3 nucleotides read TGTGCCAGCAGTTACTCGACAGGGACGGGGCGTGAAAAACTGTTTTTT.

The chain carries TRBV5-4 and TRBJ1-3; tentative D call: TRBD1 (5 bases). Per the germline V gene, CDR1 is SGHNT and CDR2 is YYREEE (reference sequence). V shed 4 bases and J shed 0 bases, with 14 bases lying between them. The CDR3 contains 16 residues. The CDR3 region has the DNA TGTGCCAGCAGCCGTTACGGGACTTACTCTGGAAACACCATATATTTT. It codes for CASSRYGTYSGNTIYF.